This record looks at one T cell receptor beta chain sequence and its context. The table came from immunoSEQ multiplex PCR; TCRdb's copy has only in-frame clones and leaves some out. In the table there are 300,000 to 400,000 clones, 70% to 90% of which are singletons. The data originate from a study of blood T cell repertoires in COVID-19. The wider study: Material from acute and convalescent COVID-19 was sourced from the United States, Italy and Spain. PBMCs, B-cell-depleted T cells, or T cells provided the cDNA or gDNA that made up the material.

Researchers sorted participants into cohorts using their self-reported clinical history. CDR1 MNHNY and CDR2 SVGAGI come from the germline V gene (reference sequence). V lost 0 bases to trimming and J lost 0 bases, with 9 bases between them. The CDR3 totals 16 residues. The chain couples TRBV6-6 to TRBJ1-3; D ambiguous. This sequence was found in a woman aged 40 to 55 with acute COVID-19. The sequenced sample consisted of PBMCs or T cells enriched from blood (not recorded which). The CDR3 protein is CASSYSETLSGNTIYF. The CDR3 DNA is TGTGCCAGCAGTTACTCGGAGACCCTCTCTGGAAACACCATATATTTT.